Shown below are 23 T cell receptor beta chains from a single sample sequenced in a study of Ad26.COV2.S vaccination and SARS-CoV-2 variants. Produced via immunoSEQ multiplex PCR; TCRdb's table is partial and in-frame only. The sample has hundreds of thousands of clones, roughly nine tenths seen once. Treatment given: around 19 received Ad26.COV2.S at low or high dose, single or two shots; several received placebo; per-sample allocation not given. After the first vaccine or placebo injection, samples were drawn on day 63. The sample here was peripheral blood, taken in a trial of Ad26.COV2.S vaccine versus placebo. These receptors were collected from a person aged 18-65 years who received the Ad26.COV2.S COVID-19 vaccine or a placebo.

The rearrangement uses TRBV10-3 and TRBJ2-1; 10 nucleotides align to TRBD1. The germline V gene encodes CDR1 ENHRY and CDR2 SYGVKD. Trimming took 9 bases from V and 6 from J; bases not matched to a gene: 5. CDR3 length equals 13 residues. CDR3 in DNA: TGTGCCATAGGACGGGACAGGGGCAATGAGCAGTTCTTC. It codes for CAIGRDRGNEQFF.

The rearrangement links TRBV5-1 to TRBJ1-5; a weak D match, TRBD1 (5 bases). The V and J ends lost 2 bases and 0 bases respectively, with 9 bases between them. Germline V gene data show CDR1 as SGHRS and CDR2 as YFSETQ. There are 15 residues in the CDR3. The CDR3 loop is CASSLGQTSNQPQHF. The CDR3 DNA follows: TGCGCCAGCAGCTTAGGACAAACTAGCAATCAGCCCCAGCATTTT.

The rearrangement uses TRBV6-5 and TRBJ1-1; 7 positions agree with TRBD1. The CDR3 runs 13 residues. Germline V gene sequence: CDR1 MNHEY, CDR2 SVGAGI. The V segment lost 7 bases and the J segment 2 bases; nucleotides outside the gene matches: 4. CDR3 loop: CASNRGPNTEAFF. CDR3 coding DNA: TGTGCCAGCAACAGGGGCCCCAACACTGAAGCTTTCTTT.

V and J are TRBV5-1 and TRBJ2-5, with a weak D call TRBD2 (5 bases). The germline V gene encodes CDR1 SGHRS and CDR2 YFSETQ. CDR3 size: 14 residues. Trimming cost V 0 bases and J 5 bases, with 11 bases left between them. DNA for the CDR3: TGCGCCAGCAGCTTGGGGCGTCGCGGGGAGACCCAGTACTTC. Residues: CASSLGRRGETQYF.

The V and J genes are TRBV24-1 and TRBJ1-2, with 8 bases aligning to TRBD1. The trim removed 5 bases at V and 4 bases at J, leaving 11 bases unmatched. The length of the CDR3 is 16 residues. Looked up from germline, CDR1 is KGHDR and CDR2 is SFDVKD. The CDR3 loop reads CATSGAGTGAFYGYTF. CDR3 bases: TGTGCCACCAGTGGCGCGGGGACAGGAGCTTTCTATGGCTACACCTTC.

This chain uses TRBV13 with TRBJ1-2, with no clear D. The CDR3 loop spans 13 amino acids. Germline V gene lookup returns CDR1 PRHDT and CDR2 FYEKMQ (reference sequence). Trimming took 1 base from V and 6 from J, leaving 9 bases between them. CDR3 nucleotides: TGTGCCAGCAGCTTAGAAGGGTTCCATGGCTACACCTTC. Translated: CASSLEGFHGYTF.

The sample holds many counts of this clone. V usage is TRBV12-3 or TRBV12-4 and J usage is TRBJ1-6, with D uncertain. V dropped 6 bases and J dropped 3 bases, with 3 bases sitting between them. This CDR3 has 12 residues. This chain's CDR3 is CASSRYNSPLHF. DNA of the CDR3: TGTGCCAGCAGCCGCTATAATTCACCCCTCCACTTT.

This chain joins TRBV1 and TRBJ1-5. TRBV1 is a known pseudogene. The CDR3 is made up of 15 amino acids. The CDR3 DNA sequence: TGCACCAGCGCGTTAGGGGACGGGTGCAATCAGCCCCAGCATTTT. It encodes CTSALGDGCNQPQHF.

The V call is TRBV30, the J call TRBJ1-1; TRBD1 aligns across 9 bases. CDR1 is GTSNPN and CDR2 is SVGIG in the germline V gene (reference sequence). This CDR3 has 13 residues. After removal of 3 bases from V and 10 bases from J, the junction contained 9 bases not matched to a gene. In DNA, the CDR3 is TGTGCCTGGAGAGGGACAGGGTGGGGGAGAGCTTTCTTT. It specifies CAWRGTGWGRAFF.

The chain uses TRBV28 and TRBJ2-3; D gene uncertain. V was shortened by 4 bases and J by 4 bases, with 12 bases between the two germline ends. Germline CDR1 reads MDHEN; CDR2 reads SYDVKM. The length of the CDR3 is 14 residues. The DNA of the CDR3 is TGTGCCAGCAGTTCCCCCGTTAAGCCAGATACGCAGTATTTT. Translating gives CASSSPVKPDTQYF.

This sequence joins TRBV6-2 or TRBV6-3 and TRBJ1-4, with D hard to call. Trimming took 5 bases from V and 6 from J, leaving 13 bases between them. The CDR3 extends over 14 amino acids. The germline V gene encodes CDR1 MNHEY and CDR2 SVGEGT. CDR3 bases: TGTGCCAGCAGTCAGGATCCAGGTTATGAAAAACTGTTTTTT. It encodes CASSQDPGYEKLFF.

The chain employs TRBV19 and TRBJ1-1, with D unresolved. CDR3 length equals 17 residues. Trimming shortened V by 9 bases and J by 0 bases, and 23 bases separated the two germline ends. Per the germline V gene, CDR1 is LNHDA and CDR2 is SQIVND (reference sequence). CDR3 amino acids: CASLSWSSTPMNTEAFF. CDR3 nucleotides: TGTGCCAGCCTCTCCTGGTCTTCGACCCCCATGAACACTGAAGCTTTCTTT.

The V and J genes are TRBV6-1 and TRBJ2-5; the match to TRBD1 covers 8 bases. This CDR3 is built from 16 residues. Germline CDR1 is MNHNS and CDR2 is SASEGT. The J segment lost 5 bases and the V segment lost 0 bases, leaving 8 bases of the junction unmatched. The CDR3 loop reads CASSEALRQGAETQYF. The CDR3 nucleotides are TGTGCCAGCAGTGAAGCGTTACGTCAGGGGGCCGAGACCCAGTACTTC.

On this clone itself: Other nucleotide sequences from this sample produce the same CDR3. The rearrangement links TRBV5-1 to TRBJ2-5; 12 bases fit TRBD2. With V trimmed by 0 bases and J by 5 bases, 2 bases remained unmatched. Germline loops: CDR1 SGHRS, CDR2 YFSETQ. This CDR3 spans 15 amino acids. The DNA for the CDR3 is TGCGCCAGCAGCTTGGGACTAGCGGGGGTCGAGACCCAGTACTTC. This encodes CASSLGLAGVETQYF.

This sequence joins TRBV19 and TRBJ2-2; D unclear. Germline CDR1 and CDR2: LNHDA and SQIVND (reference sequence). The CDR3 contains 14 residues. Trimming removed 3 bases at V and 1 base at J, with 6 bases between. In DNA, the CDR3 is TGTGCCAGTAGTATTCTCGGGAACACCGGGGAGCTGTTTTTT. This encodes CASSILGNTGELFF.

This clone has more than one count but fewer than ten. This sequence joins TRBV7-3 and TRBJ2-1; D possibly corresponds to TRBD1 (6 bases). This CDR3 is built from 15 residues. Germline values: CDR1 SGHTA, CDR2 FQGTGA. V was trimmed by 5 bases and J by 4 bases, leaving 15 bases between them. CDR3 region: CASSLSRGGYNEQFF. CDR3 nucleotides: TGTGCCAGCAGCCTTAGCAGGGGTGGGTACAATGAGCAGTTCTTC.

Written as DNA, the CDR3 is TGTGCCAGCAGCCAAGTCATCGGGACTAGCGGGGGCCAAGAGACCCAGTACTTC. It specifies CASSQVIGTSGGQETQYF. The gene calls are TRBV3-1 (or the pseudogene TRBV3-2) and TRBJ2-5, with 14 bases identical to TRBD2. The junction had 5 bases not matched to a gene; V was cut back by 1 base and J by 1 base. This CDR3 comprises 18 residues. Germline values: CDR1 LGHDT, CDR2 YNNKEL (reference sequence).

The chain combines TRBV7-9 with TRBJ2-3, with D unresolved. Germline loops: CDR1 SEHNR, CDR2 FQNEAQ (reference sequence). V gave up 7 bases and J gave up 0 bases, with 14 bases separating them. This CDR3 is 15 amino acids long. The CDR3 region is CASIRKGISTDTQYF. The CDR3 DNA reads as TGTGCCAGCATTCGTAAAGGGATTAGCACAGATACGCAGTATTTT.

V gene TRBV12-5 combines with J gene TRBJ2-7; D may be TRBD1 (5 bases). Germline values: CDR1 LGHNT, CDR2 FRNRAP. CDR3 length: 10 residues. The V end was cut by 7 bases, the J end by 6 bases, with 7 bases between. CDR3 sequence (DNA): TGTGCTAGTGTTGGGGCCGAGCAGTACTTC. It codes for CASVGAEQYF.

The J gene is TRBJ2-1, the V gene TRBV27; 12 bases are a match to TRBD2. Trimming removed 2 bases from V and 4 bases from J; junction bases left unmatched: 3. This CDR3 contains 16 residues. Germline V lookup: CDR1 MNHEY, CDR2 SMNVEV (reference sequence). CDR3 sequence (DNA): TGTGCCAGCAGTTTAGCTAGCGGGGGGGTATACAATGAGCAGTTCTTC. It specifies CASSLASGGVYNEQFF.

The V call is TRBV5-1, the J call TRBJ2-3; D remains unclear. V dropped 0 bases and J dropped 0 bases, with 8 bases sitting between them. Germline-derived CDR1 and CDR2 are SGHRS and YFSETQ. CDR3 length equals 15 residues. Written as DNA, the CDR3 is TGCGCCAGCAGCTTGGGGGCAGATAGCACAGATACGCAGTATTTT. It yields the protein CASSLGADSTDTQYF. The whole variable domain, remainder taken from reference TRBV5-1 and TRBJ2-3, is KAGVTQTPRYLIKTRGQQVTLSCSPISGHRSVSWYQQTPGQGLQFLFEYFSETQRNKGNFPGRFSGRQFSNSRSEMNVSTLELGDSALYLCASSLGADSTDTQYFGPGTRLTVL.

The J gene is TRBJ1-2, the V gene TRBV12-3 or TRBV12-4, with 7 bases matching TRBD1. This CDR3 region has 13 residues. The J segment lost 8 bases and the V segment lost 1 base, leaving 4 bases of the junction unmatched. CDR3 coding DNA: TGTGCCAGCAGTTTAGGGAGGGGGCGAGGCTACACCTTC. This codes for CASSLGRGRGYTF.

This chain uses TRBV28 with TRBJ2-7; TRBD1 aligns across 7 bases. Per the germline V gene, CDR1 is MDHEN and CDR2 is SYDVKM. The length of the CDR3 is 13 residues. V trimming: 5 bases; J trimming: 3 bases; junction bases outside the gene matches: 4. The CDR3, as DNA: TGTGCCAGCAGTCCGGGACAGAACTACGAGCAGTACTTC. Translating gives CASSPGQNYEQYF.